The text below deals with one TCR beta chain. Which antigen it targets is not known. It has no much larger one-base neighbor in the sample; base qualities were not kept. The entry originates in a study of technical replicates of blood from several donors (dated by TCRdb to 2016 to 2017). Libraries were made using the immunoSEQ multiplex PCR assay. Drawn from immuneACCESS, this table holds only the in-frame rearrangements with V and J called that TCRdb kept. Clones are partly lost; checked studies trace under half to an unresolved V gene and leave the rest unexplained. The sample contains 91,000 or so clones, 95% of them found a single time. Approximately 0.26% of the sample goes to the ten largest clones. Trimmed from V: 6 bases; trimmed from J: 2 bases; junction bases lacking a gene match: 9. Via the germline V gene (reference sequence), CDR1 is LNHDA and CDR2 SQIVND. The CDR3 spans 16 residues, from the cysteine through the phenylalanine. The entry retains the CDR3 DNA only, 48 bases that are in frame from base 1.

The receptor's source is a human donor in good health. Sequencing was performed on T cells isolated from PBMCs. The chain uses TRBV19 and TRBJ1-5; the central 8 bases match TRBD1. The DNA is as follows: TGTGCCAGTAGCCTCCAGGGGGCGGAAGGCAATCAGCCCCAGCATTTT. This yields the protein CASSLQGAEGNQPQHF.